The 31 T cell receptor beta chains presented below share a single source sample, sequenced in a study of T cells in women clearing cervical HPV infection. Clones were read by immunoSEQ multiplex PCR, and TCRdb kept only the in-frame ones, dropping some. The sample shows roughly 34,000 clones, and approximately 6.8% sits with its ten largest clones. The sequencing input was blood buffy coat. The receptor source for this set is a woman aged 18-70 years with a cervical HPV16 infection that either progressed to CIN3+ or cleared (not recorded which).

As concerns this clone: Read sequence stops 3 residues before the CDR3 end, and the germline J gene provides the missing end. This chain connects TRBV10-3 to TRBJ2-7, with D tentatively TRBD2 (5 bases). Germline V gene lookup returns CDR1 ENHRY and CDR2 SYGVKD. V was cut by 3 bases and J by 4 bases, with 7 bases left in between. CDR3 length: 12 residues. CDR3 DNA, as far as it was read: TGTGCCATCAGTGATGAGGGTTACGAG. Translation gives CAISDEGYE. The full CDR3 protein is CAISDEGYEQYF.

Points on this clone: Read coverage stops 3 residues before the CDR3 terminus; the germline J gene supplies the remainder. V is TRBV30 and J is TRBJ1-1; no clear D gene. CDR1 and CDR2 (germline): GTSNPN, SVGIG (reference sequence). Trimming stripped 4 bases from V and 0 bases from J, with 9 bases between. CDR3 length equals 13 residues. The part of the CDR3 DNA that was read is TGTGCCTGGAAAAAGGTAATGAACACTGAA. Its translation is CAWKKVMNTE. From start to end, the CDR3 is CAWKKVMNTEAFF.

Notes on this clone: Read sequence stops 3 residues before the CDR3 end, and the germline J gene provides the missing end. This chain connects TRBV7-6 to TRBJ2-5; TRBD1 agrees at 9 bases. Trimming cost V 5 bases and J 1 base; bases outside gene matches: 2. The CDR3 is 14 amino acids. Germline V gene data show CDR1 as SGHVS and CDR2 as FNYEAQ. The CDR3 here is CASSMDRGQETQYF. The DNA read from the CDR3 is TGTGCCAGCAGCATGGACAGGGGCCAAGAGACC.

In the case of this clone: The sequenced fragment ends 3 residues before the CDR3 boundary, so the rest is inferred from the germline J gene. This chain connects TRBV2 to TRBJ2-3; 12 nucleotides match TRBD2. There are 15 residues in the CDR3. With 4 bases clipped from V and 3 bases from J, the junction kept 2 bases outside the gene matches. Germline assignment: CDR1 SNHLY and CDR2 FYNNEI. The sequenced part of the CDR3 DNA is TGTGCCAGCAGTGGTACTAGCGGGGGGACAGATACG. It specifies CASSGTSGGTDT. The whole CDR3 protein is CASSGTSGGTDTQYF.

About this clone: The observed sequence ends 3 residues before the CDR3 terminus, with the missing tail filled in from the germline J gene. This chain links TRBV7-8 with TRBJ2-7; D might be TRBD1 (5 bases). Germline CDR1 and CDR2: SGHVS and FQNEAQ. CDR3 length equals 13 residues. Trimming removed 5 bases at V and 1 base at J, with 9 bases between. The CDR3 reads CASSVDRSYEQYF. The CDR3 DNA, read in part, is TGTGCCAGCAGCGTAGACAGATCCTACGAG.

A word on this clone: The sequence runs out 3 residues before the end of the CDR3; the remainder is reconstructed from the germline J gene. The rearrangement links TRBV30 to TRBJ1-5; tentative D call: TRBD1 (6 bases). V lost 4 bases and J 2 bases, leaving 12 bases between the germline ends. CDR1 is GTSNPN and CDR2 is SVGIG in the germline V gene (reference sequence). The CDR3 covers 14 residues. CDR3 DNA, as far as it was read: TGTGCCTGGACTTTTTCAGGGGGCAATCAGCCC. This gives the protein CAWTFSGGNQP. The CDR3 in full is CAWTFSGGNQPQHF.

On this clone: The sequence runs out 3 residues before the end of the CDR3; the remainder is reconstructed from the germline J gene. Additional DNA sequences in this sample encode the identical CDR3. The rearrangement links TRBV18 to TRBJ2-5; 8 bases agree with TRBD1. CDR1 KGHSH and CDR2 LQKENI come from the germline V gene. The ends lost 3 bases at V and 1 base at J; junction bases unmatched: 10. This CDR3 is built from 17 residues. CDR3 DNA, as far as it was read: TGTGCCAGCTCACCCCCCGGACAGGGAAGGGGCCAAGAGACC. This codes for CASSPPGQGRGQET. The entire CDR3 protein is CASSPPGQGRGQETQYF.

Frequency places this clone as medium-sized. The CDR3 is cut off 3 residues early in the read; its end comes from the germline J gene. V gene TRBV18 combines with J gene TRBJ1-5; weak D call: TRBD1 (6 bases). The V end was cut by 6 bases, the J end by 3 bases, with 9 bases between. This CDR3 has 13 amino acids. Looked up from germline, CDR1 is KGHSH and CDR2 is LQKENI. CDR3 residues: CASSGQINQPQHF. The part of the CDR3 DNA that was read is TGTGCCAGCTCCGGACAGATCAATCAGCCC.

Concerning this clone itself: The read gets to within 3 residues of the CDR3 end, and the germline J gene fills in the rest. The chain couples TRBV6-2 or TRBV6-3 to TRBJ2-2, with D tentatively TRBD1 (5 bases). The germline V gene has CDR1 MNHEY and CDR2 SVGEGT. CDR3 size: 16 residues. The CDR3 DNA, read in part, is TGTGCCAGCAGTACGATCGACTTCTCTGGGGCCAACGTG. Amino acid sequence: CASSTIDFSGANV. The whole CDR3 is CASSTIDFSGANVLFF.

With regard to this clone: The read gets to within 3 residues of the CDR3 end, and the germline J gene fills in the rest. The chain recombines TRBV18 with TRBJ2-5, with TRBD1 as a possible D gene (5 bases). V was pared by 1 base and J by 5 bases, with 17 bases between. Looked up from germline, CDR1 is KGHSH and CDR2 is LQKENI. The CDR3 length is 16 residues. The covered CDR3 bases are TGTGCCAGCTCACCACAGGAAGGGGTTCCCGGGGAGACC. Its protein product is CASSPQEGVPGET. The full CDR3 reads CASSPQEGVPGETQYF.

Partial CDR3 DNA: TGCAGCGTTGAGGGGGCTATCAGG. It translates to CSVEGAIR. The complete CDR3 protein is CSVEGAIRAFF. The chain links TRBV29-1 to TRBJ1-1; a possible D gene is TRBD1 (6 bases). The read ends 3 residues early relative to the CDR3; the germline J gene fills the gap. Germline V gene lookup returns CDR1 SQVTM and CDR2 ANQGSEA. The CDR3 contains 11 residues.

Worth noting for this clone: The read finishes 3 residues shy of the CDR3 end, and the germline J gene is used to complete it. The chain recombines TRBV18 with TRBJ2-1; possible D gene TRBD2, 6 bases. Trimming stripped 4 bases from V and 9 bases from J, with 19 bases between. The CDR3 covers 15 residues. Per germline, CDR1 KGHSH and CDR2 LQKENI. CDR3 bases read: TGTGCCAGCTCACTAGGGGCCGGGGCCGGGGGTGAG. Protein product: CASSLGAGAGGE. The full CDR3 sequence reads CASSLGAGAGGEQFF.

As concerns this clone: The read finishes 3 residues shy of the CDR3 end, and the germline J gene is used to complete it. The J gene is TRBJ1-6, the V gene TRBV20-1; tentative D call: TRBD1 (5 bases). Germline V CDR1 and CDR2: DFQATT, SNEGSKA (reference sequence). This CDR3 spans 12 amino acids. V dropped 3 bases and J dropped 6 bases, with 6 bases sitting between them. CDR3 DNA, as far as it was read: TGCAGTGCTAGTCAGGGTAATTCACCC. It translates to CSASQGNSP. The CDR3 reads in full as CSASQGNSPLHF.

On this clone itself: The CDR3 goes on 3 residues after the read ends, and that part is filled in from the germline J gene. The chain carries TRBV14 and TRBJ2-1, with 8 bases fitting TRBD2. The V and J ends lost 5 bases and 6 bases, in that order; junction bases with no gene match: 9. Germline V gene lookup returns CDR1 SGHDN and CDR2 FVKESK. CDR3 length equals 15 residues. The sequenced CDR3 bases are TGTGCCAGCAGCAGTTTTTCGGGAGGGGCCAATGAG. Translating gives CASSSFSGGANE. From start to end, the CDR3 is CASSSFSGGANEQFF.

Points on this clone: The CDR3 end lies 3 residues beyond the end of the read and is filled in from the germline J gene. The chain links TRBV20-1 to TRBJ2-7; 9 positions agree with TRBD1. Germline V gene lookup returns CDR1 DFQATT and CDR2 SNEGSKA (reference sequence). With V trimmed by 5 bases and J by 6 bases, 8 bases remained unmatched. The CDR3 has 13 amino acids. CDR3 loop: CSAGRTGVLEQYF. The CDR3 bases that were read are TGCAGTGCTGGACGGACAGGGGTTCTCGAG.

Details on this clone: The read is 3 residues too short to cover the CDR3 end, so that end is filled in from the germline J gene. The J gene is TRBJ1-2, the V gene TRBV13, with 12 bases aligning to TRBD1. Trimming took 5 bases from V and 5 from J; bases not matched to a gene: 6. This CDR3 contains 15 residues. Per germline, CDR1 PRHDT and CDR2 FYEKMQ (reference sequence). CDR3 DNA, as far as it was read: TGTGCCAGCAGCCAGGGACAGGGGGCTTATTATGGC. This sequence encodes CASSQGQGAYYG. The full CDR3 reads CASSQGQGAYYGYTF.

A note on this clone: The read halts 3 residues ahead of the CDR3 end, with the missing end drawn from the germline J gene. The V gene is TRBV23-1, the J gene TRBJ2-6; 7 nucleotides line up with TRBD1. TRBV23-1 is placed among ORFs of uncertain function. This CDR3 spans 17 amino acids. Trimming cost V 2 bases and J 0 bases; bases outside gene matches: 4. Incomplete CDR3 DNA: TGCGCCAGCAGTCAACGGGACAGATGCTCTGGGGCCAACGTC. Its translation: CASSQRDRCSGANV. The entire CDR3 reads CASSQRDRCSGANVLTF.

Details on this clone: The CDR3 end lies 3 residues beyond the end of the read and is filled in from the germline J gene. The chain couples TRBV30 to TRBJ2-7; 12 positions match TRBD2. This CDR3 is built from 14 residues. In germline, CDR1 is GTSNPN, CDR2 SVGIG (reference sequence). Losses at the gene ends were 5 bases for V and 3 bases for J; bases not matched to a gene: 5. CDR3 loop: CAWHKLAGGYEQYF. CDR3 DNA, as far as it was read: TGTGCCTGGCATAAACTAGCGGGGGGCTACGAG.

As to this clone: The read ends 3 residues before the CDR3 terminus; that terminus is restored from the germline J gene. The chain employs TRBV18 and TRBJ2-7, with a weak D call TRBD1 (6 bases). CDR3 length: 13 residues. Germline V gene data show CDR1 as KGHSH and CDR2 as LQKENI. Trimming removed 3 bases from V and 4 bases from J, with 10 bases in between. The CDR3 sequence: CASSPNQGYEQYF. The sequenced part of the CDR3 DNA is TGTGCCAGCTCACCGAATCAGGGGTACGAG.

A word on this clone: The sequence runs out 3 residues before the end of the CDR3; the remainder is reconstructed from the germline J gene. V gene TRBV30 combines with J gene TRBJ1-6; 7 bases line up with TRBD1. The germline V gene has CDR1 GTSNPN and CDR2 SVGIG (reference sequence). This CDR3 is 14 amino acids long. The J segment lost 10 bases and the V segment lost 8 bases, leaving 14 bases of the junction unmatched. The CDR3 here is CAGTGARVRSPLHF. CDR3 DNA, as far as it was read: TGTGCCGGAACAGGGGCGCGGGTTAGATCACCC.

To note about this clone: Sequencing ends 3 residues short of the CDR3 end; the germline J gene provides the rest. The V gene is TRBV6-1, the J gene TRBJ2-3; the D is unclear. The V gene lost 2 bases and the J gene lost 2 bases, with 8 bases spanning the gap. The CDR3 length is 14 residues. Germline loops: CDR1 MNHNS, CDR2 SASEGT. Incomplete CDR3 DNA: TGTGCCAGCAGTGAAAAGGCAGACACAGATACG. Its translation: CASSEKADTDT. The full CDR3 is CASSEKADTDTQYF.

As concerns this clone: The read comes to an end 3 residues before the CDR3 does, leaving the germline J gene to fill in the end. The V call is TRBV20-1, the J call TRBJ2-4; 11 nucleotides agree with TRBD2. V lost 0 bases, J lost 8 bases, and 6 bases stayed unmatched. Germline V gives CDR1 DFQATT, CDR2 SNEGSKA (reference sequence). The CDR3 contains 15 residues. CDR3 amino acids: CSARDSSGRRDIQYF. CDR3 DNA (partial): TGCAGTGCTAGAGATTCTAGCGGGAGGCGGGACATT.

About this clone: The CDR3 extends 3 residues past the end of the read, so its final part is completed from the germline J gene. V gene TRBV7-8 combines with J gene TRBJ1-2, with 7 bases identical to TRBD1. CDR3 length: 13 amino acids. Looked up from germline, CDR1 is SGHVS and CDR2 is FQNEAQ. Losses at the gene ends were 5 bases for V and 2 bases for J; bases not matched to a gene: 2. Incomplete CDR3 DNA: TGTGCCAGCAGCATGACAGGGAACTATGGC. Protein product: CASSMTGNYG. The full CDR3 sequence reads CASSMTGNYGYTF.

A note on this clone: The CDR3 goes on 3 residues after the read ends, and that part is filled in from the germline J gene. The gene calls are TRBV12-3 or TRBV12-4 and TRBJ1-1, with a weak D call TRBD1 (6 bases). The V end was cut by 2 bases, the J end by 1 base, with 14 bases between. This CDR3 has 16 amino acids. CDR3 in amino acids: CASSLQGIGRNTEAFF. CDR3 DNA (partial): TGTGCCAGCAGTTTACAGGGGATTGGTCGGAACACTGAA.

A word on this clone: The read ends 3 residues shy of where the CDR3 ends; the end is completed using the germline J gene. The rearrangement joins TRBV7-9 to TRBJ1-1; D call uncertain. The germline V gene has CDR1 SEHNR and CDR2 FQNEAQ (reference sequence). The length of the CDR3 is 13 residues. V was shortened by 1 base and J by 1 base, with 4 bases between the two germline ends. This chain's CDR3 is CASSLEGNTEAFF. CDR3 DNA, as far as it was read: TGTGCCAGCAGCTTAGAGGGGAACACTGAA.

In regard to this clone: The CDR3 end lies 3 residues beyond the end of the read and is filled in from the germline J gene. The J gene is TRBJ2-7, the V gene TRBV7-8; weak D call: TRBD2 (6 bases). Germline V lookup: CDR1 SGHVS, CDR2 FQNEAQ. Trimming shortened V by 1 base and J by 2 bases, and 18 bases separated the two germline ends. The CDR3 runs 17 residues. CDR3 protein: CASSLGQRAGFPYEQYF. The CDR3 bases that were read are TGTGCCAGCAGCTTAGGGCAGCGGGCGGGTTTCCCCTACGAG.

A remark on this clone: The read is 3 residues too short to cover the CDR3 end, so that end is filled in from the germline J gene. The V call is TRBV12-3 or TRBV12-4, the J call TRBJ2-5; 13 bases are a match to TRBD2. The CDR3 is 17 amino acids. With 4 bases clipped from V and 5 bases from J, the junction kept 10 bases outside the gene matches. CDR3 DNA, as far as it was read: TGTGCCAGCAGTTCCGGACTAGCGGGGGCGGAGGGGGAGACC. Translation gives CASSSGLAGAEGET. The full CDR3 protein reads CASSSGLAGAEGETQYF.

As for this clone: The CDR3 extends 3 residues past the end of the read, so its final part is completed from the germline J gene. V and J are TRBV30 and TRBJ2-3; possibly TRBD2 for D (6 bases). The germline gives CDR1 GTSNPN, CDR2 SVGIG (reference sequence). V lost 3 bases, J lost 2 bases, and 18 bases lay in between. This CDR3 region has 16 residues. The CDR3 DNA, read in part, is TGTGCCTGGAGCCTAGTGGGACGGGGGAACACAGATACG. Amino acids: CAWSLVGRGNTDT. The CDR3, in full, reads CAWSLVGRGNTDTQYF.

For this clone: The sequence runs out 3 residues before the end of the CDR3; the remainder is reconstructed from the germline J gene. The V and J genes are TRBV25-1 and TRBJ2-7; D gene unclear. Germline V gene sequence: CDR1 MGHDK, CDR2 SYGVNS. The CDR3 loop spans 11 amino acids. V was pared by 5 bases and J by 2 bases, with 4 bases between. The sequenced part of the CDR3 DNA is TGTGCCAGCAGTCAGACCTACGAG. This translates into CASSQTYE. The full CDR3 is CASSQTYEQYF.

To note about this clone: The CDR3 extends 3 residues past the end of the read, so its final part is completed from the germline J gene. The rearrangement links TRBV30 to TRBJ2-2, with 11 positions matching TRBD2. CDR1 is GTSNPN and CDR2 is SVGIG in the germline V gene (reference sequence). Trimming took 2 bases from V and 6 from J; bases not matched to a gene: 5. This CDR3 contains 15 residues. CDR3 in amino acids: CAWSSLGLAAGELFF. The covered CDR3 bases are TGTGCCTGGAGTTCTTTGGGACTAGCGGCCGGGGAG.

With regard to this clone: The CDR3 is cut off 3 residues early in the read; its end comes from the germline J gene. The V and J genes are TRBV20-1 and TRBJ2-7; 10 bases map to TRBD2. V trimming: 3 bases; J trimming: 2 bases; junction bases outside the gene matches: 4. CDR3 length: 14 amino acids. Germline CDR1 DFQATT, CDR2 SNEGSKA (reference sequence). Partial CDR3 DNA: TGCAGTGCTAGTCCCCTAGCGGGAGCCTACGAG. This encodes CSASPLAGAYE. The whole CDR3 protein is CSASPLAGAYEQYF.